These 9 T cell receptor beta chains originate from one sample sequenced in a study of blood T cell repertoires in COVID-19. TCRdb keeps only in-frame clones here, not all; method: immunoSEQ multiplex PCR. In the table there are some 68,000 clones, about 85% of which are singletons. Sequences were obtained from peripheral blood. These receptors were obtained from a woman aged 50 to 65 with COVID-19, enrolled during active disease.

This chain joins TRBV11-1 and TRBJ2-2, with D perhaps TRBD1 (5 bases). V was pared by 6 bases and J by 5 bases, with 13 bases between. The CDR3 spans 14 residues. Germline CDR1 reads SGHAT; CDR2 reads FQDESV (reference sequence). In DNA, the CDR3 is TGTGCCAGCAGTCGAAGGGGTGGGACCGGGGAGCTGTTTTTT. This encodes CASSRRGGTGELFF.

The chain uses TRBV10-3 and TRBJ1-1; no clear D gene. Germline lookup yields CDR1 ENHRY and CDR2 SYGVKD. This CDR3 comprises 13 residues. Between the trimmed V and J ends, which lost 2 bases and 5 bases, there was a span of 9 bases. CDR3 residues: CAISETPGTEAFF. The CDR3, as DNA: TGTGCCATCAGTGAGACCCCGGGAACTGAAGCTTTCTTT.

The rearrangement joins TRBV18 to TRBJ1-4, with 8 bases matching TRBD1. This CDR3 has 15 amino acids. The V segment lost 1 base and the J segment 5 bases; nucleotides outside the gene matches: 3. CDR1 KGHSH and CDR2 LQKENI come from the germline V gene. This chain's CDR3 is CASSPQQGVNEKLFF. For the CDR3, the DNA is TGTGCCAGCTCACCACAACAGGGGGTAAATGAAAAACTGTTTTTT.

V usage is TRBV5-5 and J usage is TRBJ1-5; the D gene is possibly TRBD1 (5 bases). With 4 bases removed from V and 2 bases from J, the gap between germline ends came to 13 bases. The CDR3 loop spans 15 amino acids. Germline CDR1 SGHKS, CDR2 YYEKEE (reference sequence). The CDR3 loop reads CASSAEGIGNQPQHF. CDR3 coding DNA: TGTGCCAGCAGCGCGGAGGGGATCGGCAATCAGCCCCAGCATTTT.

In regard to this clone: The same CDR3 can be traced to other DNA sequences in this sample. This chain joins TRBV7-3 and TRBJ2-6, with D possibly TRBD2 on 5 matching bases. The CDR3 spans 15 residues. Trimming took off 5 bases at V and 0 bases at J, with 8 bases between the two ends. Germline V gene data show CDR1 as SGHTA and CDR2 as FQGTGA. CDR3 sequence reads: CASSPTSSGANVLTF. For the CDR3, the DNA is TGTGCCAGCAGCCCCACTAGCTCTGGGGCCAACGTCCTGACTTTC. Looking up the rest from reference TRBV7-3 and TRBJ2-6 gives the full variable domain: GAGVSQTPSNKVTEKGKYVELRCDPISGHTALYWYRQSLGQGPEFLIYFQGTGAADDSGLPNDRFFAVRPEGSVSTLKIQRTERGDSAVYLCASSPTSSGANVLTFGAGSRLTVL.

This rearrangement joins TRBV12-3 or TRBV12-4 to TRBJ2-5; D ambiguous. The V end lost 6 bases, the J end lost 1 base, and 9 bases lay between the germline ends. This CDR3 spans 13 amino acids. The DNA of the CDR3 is TGTGCCAGCAGCCCCGTCGGCCAAGAGACCCAGTACTTC. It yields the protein CASSPVGQETQYF.

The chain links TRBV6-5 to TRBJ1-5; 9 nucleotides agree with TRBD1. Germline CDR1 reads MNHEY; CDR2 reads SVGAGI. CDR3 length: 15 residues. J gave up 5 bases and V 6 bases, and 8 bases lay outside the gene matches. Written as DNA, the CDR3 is TGTGCCAGCAGGACGGCGGGACAGGGCTATCAGCCCCAGCATTTT. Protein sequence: CASRTAGQGYQPQHF.

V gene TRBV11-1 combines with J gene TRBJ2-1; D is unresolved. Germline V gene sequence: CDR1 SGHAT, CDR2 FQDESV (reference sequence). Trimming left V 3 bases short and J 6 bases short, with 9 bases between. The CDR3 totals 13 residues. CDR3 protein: CASSFRNLNEQFF. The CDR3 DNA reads TGTGCCAGCAGCTTTAGAAACCTCAATGAGCAGTTCTTC.

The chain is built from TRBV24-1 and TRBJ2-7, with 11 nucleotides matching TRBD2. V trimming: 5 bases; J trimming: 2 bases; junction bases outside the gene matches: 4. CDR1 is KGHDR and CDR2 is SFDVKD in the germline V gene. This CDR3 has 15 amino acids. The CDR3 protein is CATSAGSGRAYEQYF. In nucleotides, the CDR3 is TGTGCCACCAGTGCTGGTAGCGGGAGGGCCTACGAGCAGTACTTC.